In this sample, the clone carrying this T cell receptor (beta chain) turned up many times. These data belong to a study of post-analysis software for immune sequencing data. cDNA libraries for TCR beta contained unique molecular identifiers. TCRdb ran MiXCR on the PCR reads and lists one entry per CDR3 protein. The data show 180,000 or so distinct CDR3 sequences, with roughly 28% seen just once and nearly 3.5% held by the top ten. The sequence was obtained from a girl between 2 and 17 years old with multiple sclerosis. Sequenced material: blood.

The CDR3 nucleotides read TGCAGTGCTAGGGTATTCCTTCGAGGTACGGAGACCCAGTACTTC. It is translated as CSARVFLRGTETQYF. The rearrangement joins TRBV20-1 to TRBJ2-5, with D unclear. Germline CDR1 DFQATT, CDR2 SNEGSKA (reference sequence). Trimming left V 3 bases short and J 5 bases short, with 19 bases between. The CDR3 runs 15 residues.